The rows below give T cell receptor beta chains drawn from one sample of a study of blood T cell repertoires in COVID-19. Clones were sequenced by immunoSEQ multiplex PCR, and TCRdb holds only the in-frame ones, with some missing. The table lists 150,000 to 200,000 clones, 87% of them singletons. What was sequenced was peripheral blood. Receptors originate from a young man with active or convalescent COVID-19. CDR3s include the opening cysteine and the closing phenylalanine or tryptophan. A D gene is named only where the DNA matches it firmly. A row's size may be missing; if present it is once, few, many or a size class.

v_gene: TRBV19; j_gene: TRBJ1-2; abundance: .; d_gene: TRBD1; CDR3aa: CASSGQVTNYGYTF; CDR3nt: TGTGCCAGTTCCGGACAGGTGACAAACTATGGCTACACCTTC
v_gene: TRBV14; j_gene: TRBJ1-6; abundance: .; d_gene: .; CDR3aa: CASSQVHGSPLHF; CDR3nt: TGTGCCAGCAGCCAAGTCCACGGGTCACCCCTCCACTTT
v_gene: TRBV6-5; j_gene: TRBJ1-1; abundance: .; d_gene: .; CDR3aa: CASSYRNTEAFF; CDR3nt: TGTGCCAGCAGTTACCGGAACACTGAAGCTTTCTTT
v_gene: TRBV7-2; j_gene: TRBJ1-6; abundance: .; d_gene: .; CDR3aa: CASSLEGGNSPLHF; CDR3nt: TGTGCCAGCAGCTTAGAAGGGGGTAATTCACCCCTCCACTTT
v_gene: TRBV7-2; j_gene: TRBJ1-2; abundance: few; d_gene: .; CDR3aa: CASSPAGLGVGVGGYTF; CDR3nt: TGTGCCAGCAGCCCAGCGGGGTTAGGGGTCGGAGTGGGTGGCTACACCTTC
v_gene: TRBV5-1; j_gene: TRBJ1-2; abundance: .; d_gene: TRBD1; CDR3aa: CASSFTGGRYGYTF; CDR3nt: TGCGCCAGCAGCTTTACAGGGGGCCGGTATGGCTACACCTTC
v_gene: TRBV27; j_gene: TRBJ1-5; abundance: .; d_gene: .; CDR3aa: CASSPLTPNQPQHF; CDR3nt: TGTGCCAGCAGTCCCCTAACCCCGAATCAGCCCCAGCATTTT
v_gene: TRBV6-5; j_gene: TRBJ2-4; abundance: .; d_gene: TRBD1; CDR3aa: CASSYTGTGKNIQYF; CDR3nt: TGTGCCAGCAGTTACACAGGGACAGGGAAAAACATTCAGTACTTC
v_gene: TRBV19; j_gene: TRBJ1-5; abundance: .; d_gene: .; CDR3aa: CASPRPGHLSNQPQHF; CDR3nt: TGTGCCAGTCCTCGACCGGGACACCTTAGCAATCAGCCCCAGCATTTT
v_gene: TRBV6-4; j_gene: TRBJ1-1; abundance: .; d_gene: .; CDR3aa: CASSDSGPREHGEAFF; CDR3nt: TGTGCCAGCAGTGACTCGGGGCCACGAGAACATGGTGAAGCTTTCTTT
v_gene: TRBV7-3; j_gene: TRBJ2-2; abundance: .; d_gene: TRBD2; CDR3aa: CASSLLAGGTGELFF; CDR3nt: TGTGCCAGCAGCCTACTAGCGGGAGGCACCGGGGAGCTGTTTTTT
v_gene: TRBV15; j_gene: TRBJ2-5; abundance: .; d_gene: .; CDR3aa: CATSGETQYF; CDR3nt: TGTGCCACATCAGGGGAGACCCAGTACTTC
v_gene: TRBV15; j_gene: TRBJ2-5; abundance: .; d_gene: TRBD2; CDR3aa: CATSRVKGGEETQYF; CDR3nt: TGTGCCACCAGCAGAGTTAAGGGAGGGGAAGAGACCCAGTACTTC
v_gene: TRBV5-6; j_gene: TRBJ1-4; abundance: .; d_gene: .; CDR3aa: CASSLYRVEKLFF; CDR3nt: TGTGCCAGCAGCTTATACAGGGTTGAAAAACTGTTTTTT
v_gene: TRBV2; j_gene: TRBJ1-4; abundance: .; d_gene: .; CDR3aa: CASRWTPEKLFF; CDR3nt: TGTGCCAGCAGGTGGACACCCGAAAAACTGTTTTTT
v_gene: TRBV24-1; j_gene: TRBJ2-5; abundance: .; d_gene: TRBD1; CDR3aa: CAIGQDQETQYF; CDR3nt: TGTGCCATCGGACAGGATCAAGAGACCCAGTACTTC
v_gene: TRBV28; j_gene: TRBJ1-2; abundance: .; d_gene: TRBD1; CDR3aa: CASSPYRQGNYGYTF; CDR3nt: TGTGCCAGCAGCCCCTATCGACAGGGGAACTATGGCTACACCTTC
v_gene: TRBV28; j_gene: TRBJ1-6; abundance: .; d_gene: .; CDR3aa: CASKRSGSYNSPLHF; CDR3nt: TGTGCCAGCAAAAGGAGCGGTTCCTATAATTCACCCCTCCACTTT
v_gene: TRBV2; j_gene: TRBJ1-1; abundance: .; d_gene: .; CDR3aa: CASSSEAFF; CDR3nt: TGTGCCAGCAGCTCTGAAGCTTTCTTT
v_gene: TRBV7-8; j_gene: TRBJ1-6; abundance: .; d_gene: TRBD1; CDR3aa: CASSSTQGWATPLHF; CDR3nt: TGTGCCAGCAGCTCCACACAGGGGTGGGCGACACCCCTCCACTTT
v_gene: TRBV20-1; j_gene: TRBJ1-4; abundance: .; d_gene: .; CDR3aa: CSQATNEKLFF; CDR3nt: TGCAGTCAGGCAACTAATGAAAAACTGTTTTTT
v_gene: TRBV27; j_gene: TRBJ1-6; abundance: .; d_gene: .; CDR3aa: CASSGLDSLSPLHF; CDR3nt: TGTGCCAGCAGTGGCCTGGACAGTTTGTCACCCCTCCACTTT
v_gene: TRBV20-1; j_gene: TRBJ2-5; abundance: few; d_gene: .; CDR3aa: CSASFGQSVKKTQYF; CDR3nt: TGCAGTGCTAGTTTTGGGCAATCCGTCAAGAAGACCCAGTACTTC
v_gene: TRBV27; j_gene: TRBJ1-1; abundance: .; d_gene: TRBD1; CDR3aa: CASSLRDRNTEAFF; CDR3nt: TGTGCCAGCAGTTTAAGGGACAGGAACACTGAAGCTTTCTTT
v_gene: TRBV21-1; j_gene: TRBJ1-1; abundance: .; d_gene: .; CDR3aa: CASRGGAEAFF; CDR3nt: TGTGCCAGCCGGGGCGGGGCTGAAGCTTTCTTT
v_gene: TRBV12-3/TRBV12-4; j_gene: TRBJ1-2; abundance: .; d_gene: TRBD1; CDR3aa: CASSRQGTYGYTF; CDR3nt: TGTGCCAGCAGTAGACAGGGGACCTATGGCTACACCTTC
v_gene: TRBV29-1; j_gene: TRBJ2-3; abundance: once; d_gene: .; CDR3aa: CSVEVGRRGGDTQYF; CDR3nt: TGCAGCGTTGAAGTCGGGCGCAGGGGTGGAGATACGCAGTATTTT
v_gene: TRBV12-5; j_gene: TRBJ2-3; abundance: .; d_gene: TRBD2; CDR3aa: CASGEREFADTQYF; CDR3nt: TGTGCTAGTGGCGAGCGGGAGTTTGCAGATACGCAGTATTTT
v_gene: TRBV7-2; j_gene: TRBJ2-7; abundance: once; d_gene: .; CDR3aa: CASSFDLTGPQVYYEQYF; CDR3nt: TGTGCCAGCAGCTTTGACCTGACAGGTCCCCAGGTTTACTACGAGCAGTACTTC
v_gene: TRBV9; j_gene: TRBJ2-7; abundance: .; d_gene: TRBD2; CDR3aa: CASSVRAGGTYEQYF; CDR3nt: TGTGCCAGCAGCGTAAGGGCGGGAGGAACCTACGAGCAGTACTTC
v_gene: TRBV7-8; j_gene: TRBJ2-1; abundance: few; d_gene: TRBD2; CDR3aa: CASSQRGEGGRGYNEQFF; CDR3nt: TGTGCCAGCAGCCAACGGGGTGAAGGCGGGAGAGGCTACAATGAGCAGTTCTTC
v_gene: TRBV7-9; j_gene: TRBJ2-6; abundance: .; d_gene: .; CDR3aa: CASSLGQSPSGANVLTF; CDR3nt: TGTGCCAGCAGCTTAGGACAGAGCCCCTCTGGGGCCAACGTCCTGACTTTC
v_gene: TRBV9; j_gene: TRBJ2-7; abundance: .; d_gene: TRBD1; CDR3aa: CASSVGGQTYEQYF; CDR3nt: TGTGCCAGCAGCGTAGGGGGACAGACCTACGAGCAGTACTTC
v_gene: TRBV30; j_gene: TRBJ1-4; abundance: .; d_gene: .; CDR3aa: CAWETAGRQKLFF; CDR3nt: TGTGCCTGGGAAACCGCAGGGCGACAAAAACTGTTTTTT
v_gene: TRBV7-2; j_gene: TRBJ2-1; abundance: .; d_gene: .; CDR3aa: CASRSGGVGYNEQFF; CDR3nt: TGTGCCAGCAGATCCGGGGGAGTGGGTTACAATGAGCAGTTCTTC
v_gene: TRBV11-2; j_gene: TRBJ2-1; abundance: .; d_gene: TRBD2; CDR3aa: CASSLGLAYEQFF; CDR3nt: TGTGCCAGCAGCCTGGGACTAGCCTATGAGCAGTTCTTC
v_gene: TRBV10-3; j_gene: TRBJ1-6; abundance: .; d_gene: .; CDR3aa: CAISEAPEGNSPLHF; CDR3nt: TGTGCCATCAGTGAGGCACCGGAGGGGAATTCACCCCTCCACTTT
v_gene: TRBV19; j_gene: TRBJ1-1; abundance: .; d_gene: TRBD1; CDR3aa: CASSLTWGTGTEAFF; CDR3nt: TGTGCCAGTAGTCTCACGTGGGGGACAGGGACTGAAGCTTTCTTT
v_gene: TRBV5-1; j_gene: TRBJ1-4; abundance: .; d_gene: .; CDR3aa: CASSKQGEDEKLFF; CDR3nt: TGCGCCAGCAGCAAACAGGGCGAGGATGAAAAACTGTTTTTT
v_gene: TRBV7-9; j_gene: TRBJ1-2; abundance: .; d_gene: .; CDR3aa: CASSLAENYGYTF; CDR3nt: TGTGCCAGCAGCTTAGCAGAGAACTATGGCTACACCTTC
v_gene: TRBV5-4; j_gene: TRBJ1-4; abundance: .; d_gene: .; CDR3aa: CASRETSGTNEKLFF; CDR3nt: TGTGCCAGCCGAGAGACTTCAGGGACTAATGAAAAACTGTTTTTT
v_gene: TRBV5-1; j_gene: TRBJ1-1; abundance: .; d_gene: .; CDR3aa: CASSQENTEAFF; CDR3nt: TGCGCCAGCAGTCAGGAGAACACTGAAGCTTTCTTT
v_gene: TRBV20-1; j_gene: TRBJ1-1; abundance: .; d_gene: .; CDR3aa: CSVPGNTEAFF; CDR3nt: TGCAGTGTTCCGGGTAACACTGAAGCTTTCTTT
v_gene: TRBV18; j_gene: TRBJ1-1; abundance: .; d_gene: .; CDR3aa: CASSPGRENTEAFF; CDR3nt: TGTGCCAGCTCACCAGGACGGGAGAACACTGAAGCTTTCTTT
v_gene: TRBV19; j_gene: TRBJ2-2; abundance: .; d_gene: TRBD2; CDR3aa: CASSPLAGGFRELFF; CDR3nt: TGTGCCAGTAGTCCCCTAGCGGGAGGATTCAGGGAGCTGTTTTTT
v_gene: TRBV18; j_gene: TRBJ1-1; abundance: .; d_gene: TRBD1; CDR3aa: CASSSRPQGAHTEAFF; CDR3nt: TGTGCCAGCTCAAGCCGGCCTCAGGGGGCGCACACTGAAGCTTTCTTT
v_gene: TRBV11-3; j_gene: TRBJ1-1; abundance: few; d_gene: .; CDR3aa: CASSPQGITEAFF; CDR3nt: TGTGCCAGCAGCCCACAGGGAATCACTGAAGCTTTCTTT
v_gene: TRBV12-3/TRBV12-4; j_gene: TRBJ2-5; abundance: .; d_gene: TRBD2; CDR3aa: CASTEGLAGQYF; CDR3nt: TGTGCCAGCACTGAGGGACTAGCGGGGCAGTACTTC
v_gene: TRBV29-1; j_gene: TRBJ1-1; abundance: .; d_gene: .; CDR3aa: CSVVVQAGGSSTEAFF; CDR3nt: TGCAGCGTTGTCGTACAGGCTGGGGGGAGCAGCACTGAAGCTTTCTTT
v_gene: TRBV19; j_gene: TRBJ1-1; abundance: .; d_gene: .; CDR3aa: CASSRIGAEGTEAFF; CDR3nt: TGTGCCAGTAGTAGGATAGGAGCGGAGGGCACTGAAGCTTTCTTT
v_gene: TRBV7-8; j_gene: TRBJ1-2; abundance: .; d_gene: .; CDR3aa: CASSLAPGTTYGYTF; CDR3nt: TGTGCCAGCAGCTTAGCCCCCGGGACAACTTATGGCTACACCTTC
v_gene: TRBV6-5; j_gene: TRBJ2-5; abundance: .; d_gene: .; CDR3aa: CASSNAETQYF; CDR3nt: TGTGCCAGCAGTAACGCGGAGACCCAGTACTTC
v_gene: TRBV6-5; j_gene: TRBJ2-1; abundance: .; d_gene: TRBD2; CDR3aa: CASSSLRDYPPNEQFF; CDR3nt: TGTGCCAGCAGTTCTCTCCGGGACTACCCTCCCAATGAGCAGTTCTTC
v_gene: TRBV19; j_gene: TRBJ2-1; abundance: .; d_gene: .; CDR3aa: CASSMEPSLEQFF; CDR3nt: TGTGCCAGTAGTATGGAGCCCTCCCTTGAGCAGTTCTTC
v_gene: TRBV19; j_gene: TRBJ2-3; abundance: once; d_gene: .; CDR3aa: CASTGGGTDTQYF; CDR3nt: TGTGCCAGCACAGGGGGGGGGACAGATACGCAGTATTTT